The clone carrying this TCR gamma chain was recorded a few times. Its matching antigen is unknown. The sample contains more than one DNA sequence encoding this CDR3. Sorted Vdelta1+ thymocytes were about 97% to 99.6% pure. RNA was extracted from the cells and then reverse transcribed. The CDR3 regions were amplified by multiplex PCR from V-gene primers to a constant-region primer. TCRdb called clones anew from the multiplex PCR reads with CATT. The sample lists more than 35,000 gamma-chain clones; 20% were seen once. The data were obtained in a study of Vδ1+ human thymocytes. Germline V gene data show CDR1 as GITISATS and CDR2 as ISYDGTV (reference sequence). Germline trimming cut 2 bases from V and 3 bases from J; bases unmatched to any gene: 4. This CDR3 is 13 amino acids long. Whole-study findings and limits: Bulk repertoire data may be misinterpreted because of unexpected Vdelta2 sequences. Around 20% of thymic delta-chain sequences were Vdelta2, with few Vdelta3, unlike blood Vdelta1+ controls. Thymic TRG and TRD repertoires appeared highly polyclonal, with Gaussian CDR3 length distributions.

The sequence was collected from a girl in the first two years of life who had congenital heart surgery. Sequenced material: Vdelta1+ gamma-delta thymocytes from the thymus. As to subset: FACS-sorted CD3+ TCRalphabeta- TCRVdelta1+ TCRVdelta2- thymocytes. The chain uses TRGV9 and TRGJ1 or TRGJ2. The CDR3 DNA follows: TGTGCCTTGTGGGAGGCGTTTTATTATAAGAAACTCTTT. Its translation is CALWEAFYYKKLF.